This TCR beta chain was identified in a study of early T cells in non-severe SARS-CoV-2 infection. As part of library construction, unique molecular identifiers were attached to individual cDNA molecules. TCRdb processed the 5' RACE reads anew with MiXCR; each CDR3 protein has one entry. The sample has roughly 83,000 distinct CDR3 sequences; more than 9% are singletons. The CDR3 is 15 amino acids. In germline, CDR1 is MNHEY, CDR2 SMNVEV (reference sequence). The V gene lost 4 bases and the J gene lost 4 bases, with 16 bases spanning the gap. The receptor was derived from an adult who was a healthcare worker with PCR-confirmed SARS-CoV-2 infection or an uninfected control (not recorded which). V usage is TRBV27 and J usage is TRBJ1-2; D is possibly TRBD1 (5 bases). Sample: whole blood, taken at baseline. The CDR3 nucleotides read TGTGCCAGCAGTTCCCCGGACAAGTTGGGCTATGGCTACACCTTC. Its translation is CASSSPDKLGYGYTF.